What follows describes a single T cell receptor (beta chain). Its antigen is undetermined. This record belongs to a study of long-term antiretroviral therapy in people with HIV. Study overall: The earliest specimens came about a decade ahead of the 2015 immediate-ART recommendation. Study results and caveats: Dominating the repertoire at all time points were the clones that expanded before ART.

A v3.0 immunoSEQ assay was performed at survey level. Libraries were prepared by immunoSEQ multiplex PCR; TCRdb keeps only in-frame clonotypes and omits some of them. The sample consists of fewer than 30,000 clones, roughly 88% of them appearing once. V lost 5 bases and J 10 bases, leaving 17 bases between the germline ends. The length of the CDR3 is 13 residues. Germline V gene data show CDR1 as MNHEY and CDR2 as SVGAGI. The rearrangement links TRBV6-5 to TRBJ1-1, with a possible D match to TRBD1 (6 bases). This specimen was unsorted PBMCs, taken around 4.5 years after starting antiretroviral therapy. The clonotype originates from a man between 25 and 39 years old with HIV. CDR3 DNA: TGTGCCAGCAGTCCACAGGGTCCGGCAGTAGCTTTCTTT. It specifies CASSPQGPAVAFF.